This entry describes one T cell receptor (beta chain). Antigen unknown. This entry is derived from a study of T cell therapy after organ transplantation. The CDR3 consists of 15 residues. V shed 5 bases and J 8 bases; nucleotides not matched to a gene: 9. From germline, CDR1 is MNHEY and CDR2 SVGAGI. Profiling relied on immunoSEQ multiplex PCR, and the TCRdb table lists in-frame clones only, not all of them. Among some 48,000 clones listed, approximately 94% were seen once. The origin of this receptor is a human patient who had received a solid organ transplant and had CMV disease. The sample here was CD8+ T cells from blood, taken before autologous CMV-specific T cell therapy. This sequence joins TRBV6-5 and TRBJ2-1, with 10 bases lining up with TRBD1. DNA for the CDR3: TGTGCCAGCAGTGGGGGGACAGGGGTCTTCCATGAGCAGTTCTTC. It is translated as CASSGGTGVFHEQFF.